The 20 T cell receptor beta chains given below trace back to one sample, sequenced in a study of shared clonotypes between healthy human individuals. Repertoires were generated with immunoSEQ multiplex PCR, while TCRdb's copy carries only in-frame clones and drops some. Of around 2,000,000 clones in the sample, roughly 95% were seen once. CD45RO negativity and positive selection for CCR7 defined naive CD8 cells, a population that excluded terminally differentiated effector memory CD45RA+ cells. The sequenced sample was naive CD8+ T cells sorted from blood. These receptors came from a man aged 18 to 30 in good health.

The chain uses TRBV7-8 and TRBJ2-7, with 10 bases that match TRBD2. Germline CDR1 and CDR2: SGHVS and FQNEAQ. V gave up 4 bases and J gave up 0 bases; unmatched junction bases: 9. This CDR3 has 17 amino acids. This CDR3 is CASSWSVAGGSSYEQYF. DNA for the CDR3: TGTGCCAGCAGCTGGTCGGTAGCGGGAGGAAGCTCCTACGAGCAGTACTTC.

This chain connects TRBV9 to TRBJ2-5; 8 bases agree with TRBD1. V shed 4 bases and J 4 bases; nucleotides not matched to a gene: 9. Per germline, CDR1 SGDLS and CDR2 YYNGEE. The CDR3 totals 15 residues. The CDR3 DNA is TGTGCCAGCAGCACCTCCGGGACAGGCGCAGAGACCCAGTACTTC. This codes for CASSTSGTGAETQYF.

With respect to this clone: Other DNA sequences from this sample encode an identical CDR3 as well. V usage is TRBV4-1 and J usage is TRBJ2-7; D call uncertain. Trimming pared 0 bases from V and 4 bases from J, leaving 7 bases between. Germline V CDR1 and CDR2: MGHRA, YSYEKL. The CDR3 has 13 residues. CDR3 nucleotides: TGCGCCAGCAGCCAAGAACTCCCTTACGAGCAGTACTTC. Translation gives CASSQELPYEQYF.

J is TRBJ2-7 and V is TRBV2, with D possibly being TRBD1 or TRBD2 (7 bases each). Looked up from germline, CDR1 is SNHLY and CDR2 is FYNNEI. This CDR3 spans 14 amino acids. Trimming removed 6 bases at V and 4 bases at J, with 16 bases between. The CDR3 DNA is TGTGCCAGCAGCTTAACAGGGGAGGGTTACGAGCAGTACTTC. Residues: CASSLTGEGYEQYF.

This chain connects TRBV4-1 to TRBJ2-7; TRBD1 is a possible D gene (6 bases). Germline loops: CDR1 MGHRA, CDR2 YSYEKL. CDR3 length equals 14 residues. Trimming shortened V by 2 bases and J by 2 bases, and 10 bases separated the two germline ends. In DNA form, the CDR3 reads TGCGCCAGCAGCCAACAACAGGGCCCCTACGAGCAGTACTTC. Translation gives CASSQQQGPYEQYF.

The V call is TRBV15, the J call TRBJ1-1; D perhaps matches TRBD1 (5 bases). There are 13 residues in the CDR3. The germline CDR1 and CDR2 sequences are LNHNV and YYDKDF (reference sequence). Trimming left V 3 bases short and J 6 bases short, with 11 bases between. As DNA, the CDR3 is TGTGCCACCAGCAGCCTTGGGGGGGCTGAAGCTTTCTTT. Translating it yields CATSSLGGAEAFF.

The chain links TRBV9 to TRBJ2-3; TRBD2 agrees at 9 bases. Germline V lookup: CDR1 SGDLS, CDR2 YYNGEE. The V segment lost 6 bases and the J segment 0 bases; nucleotides outside the gene matches: 5. The length of the CDR3 is 15 residues. For the CDR3, the DNA is TGTGCCAGCAACGGACTAGCGACTAGCACAGATACGCAGTATTTT. Protein: CASNGLATSTDTQYF. Full variable domain (missing parts from reference TRBV9 and TRBJ2-3): DSGVTQTPKHLITATGQRVTLRCSPRSGDLSVYWYQQSLDQGLQFLIQYYNGEERAKGNILERFSAQQFPDLHSELNLSSLELGDSALYFCASNGLATSTDTQYFGPGTRLTVL.

The chain has TRBV7-3 and TRBJ1-6; D possibly corresponds to TRBD1 (6 bases). From germline, CDR1 is SGHTA and CDR2 FQGTGA. CDR3 length: 17 amino acids. The ends were cut back, 5 bases at V and 9 bases at J, with 23 bases in the middle. The CDR3 here is CASSQSGKGGNSSPLHF. For the CDR3, the DNA is TGTGCCAGCAGCCAGTCGGGTAAAGGGGGAAATAGTTCACCCCTCCACTTT.

The chain recombines TRBV4-1 with TRBJ1-6; D uncertain. Trimming pared 1 base from V and 5 bases from J, leaving 9 bases between. Germline V gene sequence: CDR1 MGHRA, CDR2 YSYEKL. The CDR3 runs to 15 residues. Here the CDR3 reads CASSQGDFDNSPLHF. The CDR3 DNA sequence: TGCGCCAGCAGCCAAGGGGATTTCGATAATTCACCCCTCCACTTT.

The chain links TRBV6-1 to TRBJ1-5; D remains ambiguous. The CDR3 is 16 amino acids. The V gene lost 0 bases and the J gene lost 0 bases, with 9 bases spanning the gap. CDR1 is MNHNS, CDR2 SASEGT, per germline. As DNA, the CDR3 is TGTGCCAGCAGTGAAGCAGGGCAGTATAGCAATCAGCCCCAGCATTTT. This sequence encodes CASSEAGQYSNQPQHF.

The chain recombines TRBV2 with TRBJ2-2, with a weak D call TRBD2 (5 bases). The CDR3 runs to 12 residues. Trimming left V 3 bases short and J 7 bases short, with 6 bases between. Germline V CDR1 and CDR2: SNHLY, FYNNEI. The CDR3, as DNA: TGTGCCAGCAGTGAGCGGGTCGGGGAGCTGTTTTTT. Encoded protein: CASSERVGELFF.

The genes are TRBV27 and TRBJ2-5; maybe TRBD1 (5 bases). V lost 5 bases to trimming and J lost 4 bases, with 14 bases between them. The CDR3 sequence is 14 residues long. Germline CDR1 is MNHEY and CDR2 is SMNVEV (reference sequence). CDR3 sequence reads: CASSSIGAGETQYF. CDR3 DNA: TGTGCCAGCAGTAGTATAGGGGCAGGAGAGACCCAGTACTTC.

This sequence joins TRBV30 and TRBJ2-3; TRBD2 matches at 7 bases. With 2 bases clipped from V and 4 bases from J, the junction kept 9 bases outside the gene matches. CDR1 and CDR2 from the germline V gene are GTSNPN and SVGIG (reference sequence). The CDR3 consists of 15 residues. The CDR3 here is CAWSTHSGSPDTQYF. The CDR3 nucleotides read TGTGCCTGGAGTACCCATAGCGGGTCCCCAGATACGCAGTATTTT.

The chain has TRBV7-9 and TRBJ2-7; 8 nucleotides match TRBD1. J lost 2 bases, V lost 3 bases, and 6 bases had no gene match. This CDR3 spans 15 amino acids. CDR1 and CDR2 from the germline V gene are SEHNR and FQNEAQ (reference sequence). CDR3 sequence reads: CASSLGQANPYEQYF. For the CDR3, the DNA is TGTGCCAGCAGCTTGGGACAGGCTAACCCCTACGAGCAGTACTTC.

This clone appeared a single time. The V gene is TRBV5-1, the J gene TRBJ2-1; the D gene is possibly TRBD2 (6 bases). The CDR3 totals 15 residues. The germline gives CDR1 SGHRS, CDR2 YFSETQ. Trimming pared 6 bases from V and 1 base from J, leaving 14 bases between. CDR3 DNA sequence: TGCGCCAGCACTTGGACTACTCCATCCTACAATGAGCAGTTCTTC. It translates to CASTWTTPSYNEQFF.

V gene TRBV2 combines with J gene TRBJ1-2, with D possibly TRBD1 on 5 matching bases. Germline CDR1 and CDR2: SNHLY and FYNNEI. V gave up 8 bases and J gave up 5 bases, with 15 bases separating them. CDR3 length equals 13 residues. The CDR3 is CASRQTGTYGYTF. In DNA form, the CDR3 reads TGTGCCAGCCGCCAGACCGGGACTTATGGCTACACCTTC.

This sequence joins TRBV10-3 and TRBJ2-7, with D perhaps matching TRBD1 (6 bases). The germline gives CDR1 ENHRY, CDR2 SYGVKD. The CDR3 runs 17 residues. V dropped 4 bases and J dropped 0 bases, with 19 bases sitting between them. CDR3 residues: CAISGPDPRQDSYEQYF. The CDR3 bases are TGTGCCATCAGTGGCCCGGACCCTCGACAGGACTCCTACGAGCAGTACTTC.

This chain connects TRBV4-1 to TRBJ2-1; the D gene is possibly TRBD1 (6 bases). Germline V gives CDR1 MGHRA, CDR2 YSYEKL. The CDR3 has 15 residues. V dropped 0 bases and J dropped 7 bases, with 13 bases sitting between them. The DNA for the CDR3 is TGCGCCAGCAGCCAAGATGGGGGCTTAGGTAATGAGCAGTTCTTC. Protein sequence: CASSQDGGLGNEQFF.

This clone was seen just once. The chain uses TRBV19 and TRBJ1-6; D ambiguous. The CDR3 contains 19 residues. The V gene lost 3 bases and the J gene lost 3 bases, with 21 bases spanning the gap. The V gene's germline CDR1 is LNHDA and CDR2 SQIVND (reference sequence). CDR3: CASSMQAAGADFYNSPLHF. In nucleotides, the CDR3 is TGTGCCAGTAGTATGCAGGCAGCCGGAGCTGATTTCTATAATTCACCCCTCCACTTT. The variable domain in full, completed from reference TRBV19 and TRBJ1-6, reads DGGITQSPKYLFRKEGQNVTLSCEQNLNHDAMYWYRQDPGQGLRLIYYSQIVNDFQKGDIAEGYSVSREKKESFPLTVTSAQKNPTAFYLCASSMQAAGADFYNSPLHFGNGTRLTVT.

This clone was seen once. The gene calls are TRBV19 and TRBJ1-1; TRBD1 aligns across 7 bases. V lost 6 bases to trimming and J lost 3 bases; unmatched junction nucleotides: 7. Germline CDR1 LNHDA, CDR2 SQIVND (reference sequence). CDR3 length: 14 residues. The CDR3 here is CASRRAGTDTEAFF. In DNA, the CDR3 is TGTGCCAGTAGACGGGCCGGGACAGACACTGAAGCTTTCTTT.